This T cell receptor beta chain was recorded in a study of beta chain features in type 1 diabetes. Regarding this clone: Its antigen remains unknown.

The study, taken as a whole, reports: The naive, central memory and Treg TCRB repertoires showed an apparent similarity that was greater among patients than among healthy donors. Among all four CD4+ subsets, Type 1 diabetes patients had TCRB CDR3s that were moderately but significantly shorter.

Expressed TCRB transcripts were sequenced, since all the RNA that had been isolated was reverse transcribed. Assay used: immunoSEQ multiplex PCR; TCRdb lists only in-frame clones, some missing. The sample includes hundreds of thousands of clones, about an eighth of them seen just once. Stem cell-like memory, regulatory, central memory and naive CD4+ cells were sorted via CD45RO/CCR7/CD25/CD127/CD95/CD27. Input material: naive CD4+ T cells from blood. The sequence was collected from a woman younger than 30 in good health.

The CDR3 loop reads CASSLMTEWGYF. The CDR3 DNA sequence: TGTGCCAGCAGCTTGATGACGGAATGGGGCTACTTC. The rearrangement joins TRBV7-2 to TRBJ2-5; a possible D gene is TRBD1 (5 bases). Germline loops: CDR1 SGHTA, CDR2 FQGNSA. Trimming removed 3 bases from V and 14 bases from J, with 16 bases in between. CDR3 length equals 12 residues.